Following are 30 T cell receptor beta chains from one sample sequenced in a study of CD8+ T cells in alopecia areata. As for treatment: oral pan-JAK inhibitor, 5-10 mg twice daily. Sequencing relied on a cDNA template that was reverse transcribed from extracted RNA. The protocol was immunoSEQ multiplex PCR, while the TCRdb copy is restricted to in-frame clones and leaves out a portion. The data contain 150,000 to 200,000 clones, approximately 57% of them singletons. This sample comprised CD4+ T cells sorted from blood, obtained at week 24, from a patient treated with tofacitinib. Receptor source: a human donor with alopecia areata.

The V gene is TRBV5-6, the J gene TRBJ1-1; D uncertain. CDR3 size: 13 residues. Germline V gene lookup returns CDR1 SGHDT and CDR2 YYEEEE. The V and J ends lost 3 bases and 5 bases respectively, with 11 bases between them. The CDR3 region has the DNA TGTGCCAGCAGCTCAAACCAGTTTACTGAAGCTTTCTTT. Protein product: CASSSNQFTEAFF.

This clone was found a few times. The gene calls are TRBV14 and TRBJ2-3; D is possibly TRBD2 (5 bases). Germline values: CDR1 SGHDN, CDR2 FVKESK. Trimming took 0 bases from V and 2 from J, leaving 12 bases between them. The CDR3 sequence is 16 residues long. The CDR3 here is CASSQDRKRTTDTQYF. DNA for the CDR3: TGTGCCAGCAGCCAAGATCGTAAGCGGACCACAGATACGCAGTATTTT.

In DNA form, the CDR3 reads TGTGCCATCGGGGTCCGGGACAGGGGAGAAGAGCAGTACTTC. It specifies CAIGVRDRGEEQYF. The rearrangement uses TRBV10-3 and TRBJ2-7; TRBD1 matches 10 bases. The CDR3 spans 14 residues. Germline V CDR1 and CDR2: ENHRY, SYGVKD. V lost 8 bases and J lost 7; bases outside the gene matches: 11.

In its sample, this clone was seen a few times. The V and J genes are TRBV2 and TRBJ2-5; D not resolved. Germline CDR1 and CDR2: SNHLY and FYNNEI. The CDR3 extends over 13 amino acids. V was trimmed by 3 bases and J by 5 bases, leaving 10 bases between them. The CDR3 DNA reads as TGTGCCAGCAGTGATCTCGGGCGCGAGACCCAGTACTTC. Its translation: CASSDLGRETQYF.

This chain uses TRBV29-1 with TRBJ2-3; TRBD1 aligns across 7 bases. The germline CDR1 and CDR2 sequences are SQVTM and ANQGSEA. Trimming cost V 1 base and J 7 bases; bases outside gene matches: 20. This CDR3 has 18 residues. For the CDR3, the DNA is TGCAGCGTTGAAGGGAAGGGGGCTGGCGGGCCCCCCCTCAATACGCAGTATTTT. Translating it yields CSVEGKGAGGPPLNTQYF.

The gene calls are TRBV11-3 and TRBJ2-1; no definite D call. The CDR3 loop spans 13 amino acids. CDR1 is SGHNT, CDR2 YENEEA, per germline. The V gene lost 1 base and the J gene lost 5 bases, with 6 bases spanning the gap. The chain's CDR3 is CASSLGSNNEQFF. CDR3 nucleotide sequence: TGTGCCAGCAGCTTAGGGTCGAACAATGAGCAGTTCTTC.

This chain links TRBV7-9 with TRBJ1-2; D gene unclear. The CDR3 is made up of 13 amino acids. V shed 5 bases and J shed 1 base, with 8 bases lying between them. The V gene's germline CDR1 is SEHNR and CDR2 FQNEAQ (reference sequence). The CDR3 reads CASSPDYNYGYTF. DNA for the CDR3: TGTGCCAGCAGCCCAGACTATAACTATGGCTACACCTTC.

Note on this clone: Other DNA sequences in this sample translate to the same CDR3. V and J are TRBV6-5 and TRBJ1-4; 11 bases map to TRBD1. CDR1 and CDR2 from the germline V gene are MNHEY and SVGAGI. The length of the CDR3 is 14 residues. The junction had 2 bases not matched to a gene; V was cut back by 6 bases and J by 5 bases. The DNA for the CDR3 is TGTGCCAGCAGCCGGACAGGGGGCAATGAAAAACTGTTTTTT. Amino acids: CASSRTGGNEKLFF.

The V and J genes are TRBV4-3 and TRBJ1-4, with D perhaps TRBD1 (6 bases). Trimming took 0 bases from V and 8 from J, leaving 13 bases between them. The germline CDR1 and CDR2 sequences are LGHNA and YSLEER. This CDR3 has 15 residues. The CDR3 sequence: CASSQDFGTTEKLFF. The CDR3 DNA reads as TGCGCCAGCAGCCAAGATTTTGGGACAACCGAAAAACTGTTTTTT.

This rearrangement joins TRBV18 to TRBJ2-7; tentative D call: TRBD1 (6 bases). CDR1 and CDR2 from the germline V gene are KGHSH and LQKENI. This CDR3 has 14 amino acids. V gave up 3 bases and J gave up 3 bases, with 12 bases separating them. The CDR3 DNA follows: TGTGCCAGCTCACCTTCAGGGGCGGGCTACGAGCAGTACTTC. As protein: CASSPSGAGYEQYF.

This chain uses TRBV7-2 with TRBJ1-6; no clear D. V was pared by 5 bases and J by 9 bases, with 20 bases between. This CDR3 spans 16 amino acids. The germline gives CDR1 SGHTA, CDR2 FQGNSA. The CDR3 sequence is CASSPSFGQIVSPLHF. The CDR3 bases are TGTGCCAGCAGCCCGTCCTTCGGGCAGATCGTTTCACCCCTCCACTTT.

The chain has TRBV11-2 and TRBJ2-5; D is ambiguous. The germline V gene has CDR1 SGHAT and CDR2 FQNNGV. The V end lost 5 bases, the J end lost 5 bases, and 15 bases lay between the germline ends. This CDR3 has 14 amino acids. The CDR3 protein is CASSVGLVGETQYF. CDR3 coding DNA: TGTGCCAGCAGCGTAGGTTTAGTGGGGGAGACCCAGTACTTC.

Here the CDR3 reads CSVRGQSTNTGELFF. In DNA, the CDR3 is TGCAGCGTACGGGGACAGAGCACCAACACCGGGGAGCTGTTTTTT. The V gene is TRBV29-1, the J gene TRBJ2-2; 7 bases map to TRBD1. Germline V lookup: CDR1 SQVTM, CDR2 ANQGSEA. Trimming took 6 bases from V and 2 from J; bases not matched to a gene: 9. This CDR3 comprises 15 residues.

This chain connects TRBV11-3 to TRBJ1-1; the D gene is possibly TRBD1 (5 bases). CDR1 is SGHNT and CDR2 is YENEEA in the germline V gene. CDR3 length equals 13 residues. Trimming cost V 6 bases and J 5 bases, with 13 bases left between them. Written as DNA, the CDR3 is TGTGCCAGCAGTCAGGTTGGGGGGACTGAAGCTTTCTTT. It specifies CASSQVGGTEAFF.

The rearrangement uses TRBV20-1 and TRBJ1-1; TRBD1 might be the D (5 bases). The V end lost 6 bases, the J end lost 7 bases, and 9 bases lay between the germline ends. The CDR3 length is 10 residues. Germline CDR1 reads DFQATT; CDR2 reads SNEGSKA (reference sequence). In DNA form, the CDR3 reads TGCAGTGCCTTGGGGGGTGAAGCTTTCTTT. This translates into CSALGGEAFF.

The chain uses TRBV9 and TRBJ1-2, with D perhaps TRBD1 (5 bases). The ends were cut back, 2 bases at V and 8 bases at J, with 19 bases in the middle. Germline loops: CDR1 SGDLS, CDR2 YYNGEE. The CDR3 runs to 15 residues. The CDR3 reads CASSVLGSQGDGYTF. The CDR3 DNA follows: TGTGCCAGCAGCGTCTTAGGGTCCCAGGGAGACGGCTACACCTTC.

The chain employs TRBV5-1 and TRBJ1-1, with D unclear. Deletions cut 2 bases from V and 4 bases from J, with 9 bases between. There are 13 residues in the CDR3. Germline V gene sequence: CDR1 SGHRS, CDR2 YFSETQ. The CDR3 DNA is TGCGCCAGCAGCTTAATGGCGGGCACTGAAGCTTTCTTT. It translates to CASSLMAGTEAFF.

This chain connects TRBV27 to TRBJ1-6, with a possible D match to TRBD1 (6 bases). Germline V gene sequence: CDR1 MNHEY, CDR2 SMNVEV (reference sequence). The CDR3 runs to 13 residues. Trimming cost V 9 bases and J 7 bases, with 13 bases left between them. The CDR3 reads CASSPGANSPLHF. DNA for the CDR3: TGTGCCAGTAGTCCGGGGGCGAATTCACCCCTCCACTTT.

The chain recombines TRBV29-1 with TRBJ2-3; D possibly corresponds to TRBD2 (5 bases). The CDR3 covers 13 residues. V lost 4 bases and J lost 2, with 10 bases in between. Germline CDR1 is SQVTM and CDR2 is ANQGSEA. The CDR3 DNA follows: TGCAGCGTTGTCCCGGGAATCACAGATACGCAGTATTTT. Its protein is CSVVPGITDTQYF.

The chain employs TRBV27 and TRBJ1-1; D might be TRBD1 (5 bases). Per the germline V gene, CDR1 is MNHEY and CDR2 is SMNVEV (reference sequence). The CDR3 has 13 amino acids. The V gene lost 5 bases and the J gene lost 4 bases, with 11 bases spanning the gap. The CDR3 here is CASSPIGGTEAFF. DNA of the CDR3: TGTGCCAGCAGTCCCATCGGGGGCACTGAAGCTTTCTTT.

This clone appeared a few times. The CDR3 region is CASSVADTQYF. CDR3 coding DNA: TGTGCCAGCAGTGTGGCAGATACGCAGTATTTT. The chain uses TRBV2 and TRBJ2-3; D unclear. The germline V gene has CDR1 SNHLY and CDR2 FYNNEI. CDR3 length equals 11 residues. Trimming cost V 4 bases and J 4 bases, with 3 bases left between them.

The V call is TRBV5-1, the J call TRBJ2-3, with D possibly TRBD2 on 6 matching bases. This CDR3 is built from 14 residues. In germline, CDR1 is SGHRS, CDR2 YFSETQ. V shed 7 bases and J shed 0 bases, with 12 bases lying between them. CDR3 region: CASRSGISTDTQYF. The CDR3 DNA follows: TGCGCCAGCCGTAGCGGCATTAGCACAGATACGCAGTATTTT.

The rearrangement joins TRBV29-1 to TRBJ2-3; 7 bases match TRBD1. This CDR3 contains 15 residues. In germline, CDR1 is SQVTM, CDR2 ANQGSEA. After removal of 4 bases from V and 0 bases from J, the junction contained 7 bases not matched to a gene. The CDR3 nucleotides read TGCAGCGTTGCGGACAGGTGGACTAGCACAGATACGCAGTATTTT. Its protein product is CSVADRWTSTDTQYF.

In its sample, this clone was seen a few times. For the CDR3, the DNA is TGCGCCAGCAGTCCTACGGGACGTTACAATGAGCAGTTCTTC. This encodes CASSPTGRYNEQFF. The chain couples TRBV10-1 to TRBJ2-1; D may match TRBD1 or TRBD2 (5 bases each). CDR3 length: 14 residues. V lost 5 bases and J 4 bases, leaving 12 bases between the germline ends. Germline CDR1 is WNHNN and CDR2 is SYGVQD (reference sequence).

The chain carries TRBV4-1 and TRBJ2-2; D ambiguous. Germline V gene sequence: CDR1 MGHRA, CDR2 YSYEKL. CDR3 length: 15 amino acids. V gave up 1 base and J gave up 6 bases, with 12 bases separating them. The DNA of the CDR3 is TGCGCCAGCAGCCAAGGGTTGGGTGGGGCCGGGGAGCTGTTTTTT. Protein product: CASSQGLGGAGELFF.

The chain employs TRBV7-9 and TRBJ1-1; the D gene is possibly TRBD1 (6 bases). The CDR3 extends over 14 amino acids. Germline V CDR1 and CDR2: SEHNR, FQNEAQ (reference sequence). V was shortened by 7 bases and J by 1 base, with 13 bases between the two germline ends. CDR3 amino acids: CASTPGTPNTEAFF. DNA for the CDR3: TGTGCCAGCACCCCCGGGACACCGAACACTGAAGCTTTCTTT.

The chain couples TRBV5-1 to TRBJ2-3; 9 positions agree with TRBD2. Trimming took 4 bases from V and 5 from J; bases not matched to a gene: 5. The germline V gene encodes CDR1 SGHRS and CDR2 YFSETQ. CDR3 length: 14 amino acids. CDR3 protein: CASSTLAGKDTQYF. CDR3 bases: TGCGCCAGCAGCACCCTAGCGGGGAAAGATACGCAGTATTTT.

This clone was found a few times. The chain employs TRBV14 and TRBJ2-7; D uncertain. In germline, CDR1 is SGHDN, CDR2 FVKESK. The CDR3 totals 11 residues. Trimming removed 2 bases at V and 5 bases at J, with 4 bases between. The CDR3 loop reads CASSQWNEQYF. The CDR3 DNA follows: TGTGCCAGCAGCCAATGGAACGAGCAGTACTTC. The variable domain in full, completed from reference TRBV14 and TRBJ2-7, reads EAGVTQFPSHSVIEKGQTVTLRCDPISGHDNLYWYRRVMGKEIKFLLHFVKESKQDESGMPNNRFLAERTGGTYSTLKVQPAELEDSGVYFCASSQWNEQYFGPGTRLTVT.

As concerns this clone: An end of the junction does not agree with germline; a read error may underlie this. The chain links TRBV7-2 to TRBJ2-5; 12 bases are shared with TRBD2. The CDR3 covers 13 residues. The germline CDR1 and CDR2 sequences are SGHTA and FQGNSA. CDR3 loop: CATHFSTSGGPNF. The CDR3 nucleotides are TGTGCCACACACTTTTCCACTAGCGGGGGGCCCAACTTC.

This chain links TRBV5-1 with TRBJ2-5, with D possibly called TRBD1 or TRBD2 (5 bases each). Trimming removed 4 bases at V and 4 bases at J, with 11 bases between. The CDR3 is 13 amino acids. Germline V gene data show CDR1 as SGHRS and CDR2 as YFSETQ. As DNA, the CDR3 is TGCGCCAGCAGCATGGGACCGGGAGAGACCCAGTACTTC. Translation: CASSMGPGETQYF.